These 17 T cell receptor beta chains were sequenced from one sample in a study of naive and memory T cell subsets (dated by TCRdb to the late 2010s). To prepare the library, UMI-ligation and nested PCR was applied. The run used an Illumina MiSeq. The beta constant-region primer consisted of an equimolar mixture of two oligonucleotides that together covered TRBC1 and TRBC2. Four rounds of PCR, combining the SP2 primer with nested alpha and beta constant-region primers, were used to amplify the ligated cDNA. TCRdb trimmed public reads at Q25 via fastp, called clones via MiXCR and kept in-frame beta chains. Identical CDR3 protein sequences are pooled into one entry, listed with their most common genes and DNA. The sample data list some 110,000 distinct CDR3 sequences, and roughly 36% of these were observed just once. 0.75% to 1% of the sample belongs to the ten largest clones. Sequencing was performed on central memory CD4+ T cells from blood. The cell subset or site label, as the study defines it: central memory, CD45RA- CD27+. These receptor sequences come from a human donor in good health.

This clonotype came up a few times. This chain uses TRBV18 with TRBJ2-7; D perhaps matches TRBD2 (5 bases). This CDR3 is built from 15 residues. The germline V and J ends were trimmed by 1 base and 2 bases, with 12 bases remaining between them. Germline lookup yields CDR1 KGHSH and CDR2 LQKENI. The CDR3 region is CASSPLPRGTYEQYF. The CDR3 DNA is TGTGCCAGCTCACCACTCCCCCGGGGAACCTACGAGCAGTACTTC. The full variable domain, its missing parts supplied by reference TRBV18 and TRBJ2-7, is NAGVMQNPRHLVRRRGQEARLRCSPMKGHSHVYWYRQLPEEGLKFMVYLQKENIIDESGMPKERFSAEFPKEGPSILRIQQVVRGDSAAYFCASSPLPRGTYEQYFGPGTRLTVT.

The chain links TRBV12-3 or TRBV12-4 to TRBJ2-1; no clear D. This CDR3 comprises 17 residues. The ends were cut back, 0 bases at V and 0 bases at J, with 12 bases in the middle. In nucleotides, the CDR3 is TGTGCCAGCAGTTTAGCGCCGGCTAGTACCTCCTACAATGAGCAGTTCTTC. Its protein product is CASSLAPASTSYNEQFF.

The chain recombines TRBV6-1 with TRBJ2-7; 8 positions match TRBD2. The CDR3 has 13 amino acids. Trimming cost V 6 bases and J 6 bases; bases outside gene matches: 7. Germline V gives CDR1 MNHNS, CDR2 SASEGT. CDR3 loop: CASRKSGGAEQYF. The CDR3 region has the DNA TGTGCCAGCAGGAAATCGGGAGGGGCCGAGCAGTACTTC.

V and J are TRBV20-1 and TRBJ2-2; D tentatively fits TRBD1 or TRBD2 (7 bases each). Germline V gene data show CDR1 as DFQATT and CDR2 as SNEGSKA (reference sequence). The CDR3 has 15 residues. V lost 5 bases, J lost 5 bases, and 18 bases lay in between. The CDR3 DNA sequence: TGCAGTGCTTCCCAGGGGGGGTCAGAGACCGGGGAGCTGTTTTTT. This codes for CSASQGGSETGELFF.

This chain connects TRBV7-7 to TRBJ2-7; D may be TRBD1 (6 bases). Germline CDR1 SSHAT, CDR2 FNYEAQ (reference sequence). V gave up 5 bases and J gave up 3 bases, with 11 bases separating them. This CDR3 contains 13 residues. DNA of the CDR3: TGTGCCAGCAGCCGGGGACACGGCTACGAGCAGTACTTC. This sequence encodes CASSRGHGYEQYF.

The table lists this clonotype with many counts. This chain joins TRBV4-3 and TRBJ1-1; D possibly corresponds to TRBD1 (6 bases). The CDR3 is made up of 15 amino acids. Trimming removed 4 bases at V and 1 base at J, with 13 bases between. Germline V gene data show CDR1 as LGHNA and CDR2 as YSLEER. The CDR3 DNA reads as TGCGCCAGCAGCCCCCCGGGACAACCGAACACTGAAGCTTTCTTT. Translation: CASSPPGQPNTEAFF.

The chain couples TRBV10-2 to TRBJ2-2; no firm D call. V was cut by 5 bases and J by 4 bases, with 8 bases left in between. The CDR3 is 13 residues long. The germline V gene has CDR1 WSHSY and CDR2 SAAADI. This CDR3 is CASSQPFTGELFF. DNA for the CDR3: TGCGCCAGCAGTCAACCCTTCACCGGGGAGCTGTTTTTT.

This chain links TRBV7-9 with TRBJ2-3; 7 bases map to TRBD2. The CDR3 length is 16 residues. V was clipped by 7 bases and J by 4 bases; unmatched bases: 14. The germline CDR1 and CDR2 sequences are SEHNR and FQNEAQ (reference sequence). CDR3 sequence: CASTYAPGLGSDTQYF. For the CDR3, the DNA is TGTGCCAGCACCTACGCCCCCGGACTAGGCTCAGATACGCAGTATTTT. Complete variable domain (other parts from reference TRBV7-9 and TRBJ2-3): DTGVSQNPRHKITKRGQNVTFRCDPISEHNRLYWYRQTLGQGPEFLTYFQNEAQLEKSRLLSDRFSAERPKGSFSTLEIQRTEQGDSAMYLCASTYAPGLGSDTQYFGPGTRLTVL.

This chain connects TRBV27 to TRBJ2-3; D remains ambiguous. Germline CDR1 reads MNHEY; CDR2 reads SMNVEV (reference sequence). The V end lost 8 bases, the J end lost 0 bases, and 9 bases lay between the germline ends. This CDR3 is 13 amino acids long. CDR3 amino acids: CASCRLSTDTQYF. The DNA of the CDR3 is TGTGCCAGCTGTCGTCTCAGCACAGATACGCAGTATTTT.

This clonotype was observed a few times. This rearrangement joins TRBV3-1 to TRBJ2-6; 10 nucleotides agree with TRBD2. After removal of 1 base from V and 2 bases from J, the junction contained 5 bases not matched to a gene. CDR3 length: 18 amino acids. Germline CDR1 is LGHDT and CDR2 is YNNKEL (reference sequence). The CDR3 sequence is CASSQGGLAGAGANVLTF. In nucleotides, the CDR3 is TGTGCCAGCAGCCAAGGGGGCCTAGCGGGAGCTGGGGCCAACGTCCTGACTTTC.

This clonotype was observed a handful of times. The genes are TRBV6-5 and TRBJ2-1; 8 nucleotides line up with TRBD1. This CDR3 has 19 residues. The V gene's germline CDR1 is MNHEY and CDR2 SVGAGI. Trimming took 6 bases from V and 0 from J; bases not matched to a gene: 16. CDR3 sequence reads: CASRYAGQGRGSSYNEQFF. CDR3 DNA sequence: TGTGCCAGCAGGTACGCTGGACAGGGTCGGGGAAGCTCCTACAATGAGCAGTTCTTC.

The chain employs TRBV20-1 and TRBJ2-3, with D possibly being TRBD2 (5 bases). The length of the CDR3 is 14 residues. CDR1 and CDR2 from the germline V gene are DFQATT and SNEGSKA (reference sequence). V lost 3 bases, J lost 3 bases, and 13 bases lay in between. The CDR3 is CSARPPGITDTQYF. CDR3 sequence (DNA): TGCAGTGCTAGGCCCCCCGGGATTACAGATACGCAGTATTTT.

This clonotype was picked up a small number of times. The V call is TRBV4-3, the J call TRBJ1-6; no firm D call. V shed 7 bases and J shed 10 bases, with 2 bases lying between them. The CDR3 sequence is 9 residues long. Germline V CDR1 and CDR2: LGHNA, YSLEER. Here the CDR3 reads CASNSPLHF. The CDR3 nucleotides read TGCGCCAGCAACTCACCCCTCCACTTT.

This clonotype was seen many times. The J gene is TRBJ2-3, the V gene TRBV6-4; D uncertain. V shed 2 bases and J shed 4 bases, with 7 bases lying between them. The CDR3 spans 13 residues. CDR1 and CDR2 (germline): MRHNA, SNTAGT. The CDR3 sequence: CASSDGPADTQYF. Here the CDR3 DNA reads TGTGCCAGCAGTGACGGGCCAGCAGATACGCAGTATTTT.

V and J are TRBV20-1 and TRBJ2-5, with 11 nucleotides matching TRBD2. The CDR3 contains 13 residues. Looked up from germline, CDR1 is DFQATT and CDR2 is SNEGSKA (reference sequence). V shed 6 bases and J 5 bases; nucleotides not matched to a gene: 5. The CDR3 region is CSALAGAEETQYF. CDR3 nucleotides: TGCAGTGCACTAGCGGGAGCTGAGGAGACCCAGTACTTC.

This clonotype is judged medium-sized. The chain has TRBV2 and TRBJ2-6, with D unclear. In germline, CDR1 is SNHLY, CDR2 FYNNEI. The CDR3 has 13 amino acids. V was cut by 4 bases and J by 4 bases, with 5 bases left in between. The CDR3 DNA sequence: TGTGCCAGCAGTGTAACCGGGGCCAACGTCCTGACTTTC. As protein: CASSVTGANVLTF.

CDR3 region: CASSWGPQETQYF. CDR3 sequence (DNA): TGTGCCAGCAGCTGGGGACCTCAAGAGACCCAGTACTTC. The chain combines TRBV7-8 with TRBJ2-5; D could derive from TRBD1 or TRBD2 (5 bases each). This CDR3 spans 13 amino acids. V was pared by 4 bases and J by 2 bases, with 8 bases between. The germline V gene has CDR1 SGHVS and CDR2 FQNEAQ.